This TCR beta chain appears in the sequencing data of a study of T-cell reconstitution after alpha-beta-depleted transplantation in children. Construction of the TCRbeta library involved unique molecular identifiers. TCRdb reprocessed the PCR reads via MiXCR and lists one record per CDR3 protein. The data hold hundreds of thousands of distinct CDR3 sequences, with approximately 13% observed a single time. The CDR3 spans 15 residues. The ends lost 3 bases at V and 3 bases at J; junction bases unmatched: 4. Germline V gene data show CDR1 as KGHDR and CDR2 as SFDVKD. This clonotype was seen many times. The rearrangement links TRBV24-1 to TRBJ2-1; 7 bases line up with TRBD2. This sample comprised PBMCs, mostly from graft donor cells, obtained 360 days after TCRalphabeta/CD19-depleted stem cell transplant. The sequence was collected from a male patient between 5 and 17 years old who had a stem cell transplant for acute myeloid leukemia, so the T cells may come from the graft donor. The CDR3 DNA reads TGTGCCACCAGTGATCCCGGGACTATCTACAATGAGCAGTTCTTC. Protein product: CATSDPGTIYNEQFF.